The 6 T cell receptor beta chains below all came from one sample that was sequenced in a study of shared clonotypes between healthy human individuals. This table comes from immunoSEQ multiplex PCR, and its TCRdb copy is limited to in-frame clones, with some not included. The table shows some 1.5 million clones, with 95% to 99% occurring only once. What was sequenced was naive CD4+ T cells sorted from blood. Sample subset: CD45RA+ positively selected. These receptors were taken from a young man in good health.

This clone appeared once. The rearrangement links TRBV7-9 to TRBJ1-1; tentatively, D is TRBD1 (6 bases). Deletions cut 8 bases from V and 2 bases from J, with 12 bases between. The CDR3 runs 13 residues. CDR1 is SEHNR and CDR2 is FQNEAQ in the germline V gene (reference sequence). In DNA form, the CDR3 reads TGTGCCAGCCCCGGGGGGACAAACACTGAAGCTTTCTTT. Its protein is CASPGGTNTEAFF. Using reference TRBV7-9 and TRBJ1-1 for the parts outside the CDR3, the full variable domain is DTGVSQNPRHKITKRGQNVTFRCDPISEHNRLYWYRQTLGQGPEFLTYFQNEAQLEKSRLLSDRFSAERPKGSFSTLEIQRTEQGDSAMYLCASPGGTNTEAFFGQGTRLTVV.

The chain joins TRBV28 to TRBJ1-5; TRBD1 might be the D (5 bases). This CDR3 contains 15 residues. V lost 7 bases, J lost 6 bases, and 19 bases lay in between. Germline CDR1 MDHEN, CDR2 SYDVKM. In nucleotides, the CDR3 is TGTGCCAGCAACCTCGTGGGCAGGGTTACTCAGCCCCAGCATTTT. Encoded protein: CASNLVGRVTQPQHF.

The DNA of the CDR3 is TGTGCCAAACTCACAGATACGCAGTATTTT. Protein sequence: CAKLTDTQYF. The chain employs TRBV9 and TRBJ2-3; D unclear. The CDR3 consists of 10 residues. The V and J ends lost 9 bases and 2 bases respectively, with 4 bases between them. Germline CDR1 SGDLS, CDR2 YYNGEE.

The chain couples TRBV29-1 to TRBJ2-7; TRBD2 agrees at 7 bases. CDR3 length: 11 residues. CDR1 SQVTM and CDR2 ANQGSEA come from the germline V gene. The V gene end was trimmed by 8 bases and the J gene end by 0 bases; junction bases not matched to a gene: 1. CDR3 DNA sequence: TGCAGCTGCGGGAGCTCCTACGAGCAGTACTTC. Protein product: CSCGSSYEQYF.

The chain has TRBV18 and TRBJ2-7; possible D gene TRBD2, 7 bases. The length of the CDR3 is 16 residues. The V and J ends lost 6 bases and 4 bases respectively, with 22 bases between them. Germline lookup yields CDR1 KGHSH and CDR2 LQKENI. CDR3 in amino acids: CASSPVEARGGYEQYF. CDR3 coding DNA: TGTGCCAGCTCCCCTGTCGAGGCCAGGGGAGGGTACGAGCAGTACTTC.

This chain uses TRBV18 with TRBJ2-7; 10 bases align to TRBD2. The germline V gene has CDR1 KGHSH and CDR2 LQKENI. The CDR3 is 14 residues long. V trimming: 4 bases; J trimming: 2 bases; junction bases outside the gene matches: 2. The CDR3, as DNA: TGTGCCAGCTCACGACTAGCGGGTCCCTACGAGCAGTACTTC. This translates into CASSRLAGPYEQYF. Combining the CDR3 with reference TRBV18 and TRBJ2-7 gives the whole variable domain NAGVMQNPRHLVRRRGQEARLRCSPMKGHSHVYWYRQLPEEGLKFMVYLQKENIIDESGMPKERFSAEFPKEGPSILRIQQVVRGDSAAYFCASSRLAGPYEQYFGPGTRLTVT.